This TCR beta chain was found in a study of blood T cell repertoires in COVID-19. Participant-reported clinical history was the basis for cohort assignment. Symptom resolution, clearance, or two negative PCRs marked donors in Cohort 3 as recovered. J was trimmed by 2 bases and V by 4 bases; bases with no gene match: 5. The CDR3 is made up of 15 amino acids. Germline CDR1 reads MNHEY; CDR2 reads SVGAGI. Method: immunoSEQ multiplex PCR; TCRdb's copy keeps in-frame clones and lacks some. The sample records approximately 480,000 clones, roughly 87% being singletons. The TCR was taken from a woman aged 18 to 35 who had recovered from COVID-19. The rearrangement uses TRBV6-5 and TRBJ2-1; TRBD2 matches 7 bases. The sequenced sample consisted of PBMCs or T cells enriched from blood (not recorded which). CDR3 coding DNA: TGTGCCAGCAGTTGGGGGGGATCCACCTACAATGAGCAGTTCTTC. Encoded protein: CASSWGGSTYNEQFF.